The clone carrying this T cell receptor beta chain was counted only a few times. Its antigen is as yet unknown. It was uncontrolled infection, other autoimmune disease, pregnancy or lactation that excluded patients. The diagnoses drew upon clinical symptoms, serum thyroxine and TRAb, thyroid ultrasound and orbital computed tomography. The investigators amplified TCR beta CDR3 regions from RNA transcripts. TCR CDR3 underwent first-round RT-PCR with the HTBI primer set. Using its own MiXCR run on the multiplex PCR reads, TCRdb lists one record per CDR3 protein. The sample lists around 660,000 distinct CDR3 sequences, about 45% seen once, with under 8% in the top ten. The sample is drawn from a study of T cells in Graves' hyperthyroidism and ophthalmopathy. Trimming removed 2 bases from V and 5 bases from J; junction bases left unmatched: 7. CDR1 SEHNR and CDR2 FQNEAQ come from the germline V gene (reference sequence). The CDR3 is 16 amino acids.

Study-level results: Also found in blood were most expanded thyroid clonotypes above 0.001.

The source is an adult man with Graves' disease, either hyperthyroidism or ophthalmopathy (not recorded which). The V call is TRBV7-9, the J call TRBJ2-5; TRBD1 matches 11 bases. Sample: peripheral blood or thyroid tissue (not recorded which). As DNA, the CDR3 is TGTGCCAGCAGCTTACGGGACAGGGGGTGGAGGGAGACCCAGTACTTC. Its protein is CASSLRDRGWRETQYF. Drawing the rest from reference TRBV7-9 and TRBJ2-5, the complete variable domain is DTGVSQNPRHKITKRGQNVTFRCDPISEHNRLYWYRQTLGQGPEFLTYFQNEAQLEKSRLLSDRFSAERPKGSFSTLEIQRTEQGDSAMYLCASSLRDRGWRETQYFGPGTRLLVL.